The source of this TCR beta chain is a study of T-cell memory formation after mild COVID-19. Trimming cost V 6 bases and J 0 bases; bases outside gene matches: 8. The CDR3 runs 16 residues. TCRdb re-called the 5' RACE reads through MiXCR, storing one row per CDR3 protein. The repertoire holds about 620,000 distinct CDR3 sequences, with about a sixth as singletons. This clonotype was counted between two and nine times. The specimen sequenced was PBMCs or a T cell subset sorted from them (not recorded which). The clonotype comes from an adult woman who had mild COVID-19 (a few samples of this study predate the infection). Cell type and time point are not known. This chain links TRBV12-3 or TRBV12-4 with TRBJ1-1; 9 positions match TRBD1. DNA for the CDR3: TGTGCCAGCAGCTTTCGGACAGGGGTCATGAACACTGAAGCTTTCTTT. It translates to CASSFRTGVMNTEAFF.